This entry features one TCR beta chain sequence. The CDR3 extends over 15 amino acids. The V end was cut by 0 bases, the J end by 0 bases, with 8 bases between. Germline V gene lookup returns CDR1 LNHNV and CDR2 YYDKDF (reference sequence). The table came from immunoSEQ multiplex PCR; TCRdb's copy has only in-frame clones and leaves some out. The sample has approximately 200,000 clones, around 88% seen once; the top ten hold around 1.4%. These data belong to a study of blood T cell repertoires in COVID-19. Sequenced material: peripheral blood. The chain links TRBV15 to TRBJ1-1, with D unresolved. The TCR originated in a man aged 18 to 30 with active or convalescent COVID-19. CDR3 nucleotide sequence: TGTGCCACCAGCAGAGATCTGAGGCTGAACACTGAAGCTTTCTTT. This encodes CATSRDLRLNTEAFF.